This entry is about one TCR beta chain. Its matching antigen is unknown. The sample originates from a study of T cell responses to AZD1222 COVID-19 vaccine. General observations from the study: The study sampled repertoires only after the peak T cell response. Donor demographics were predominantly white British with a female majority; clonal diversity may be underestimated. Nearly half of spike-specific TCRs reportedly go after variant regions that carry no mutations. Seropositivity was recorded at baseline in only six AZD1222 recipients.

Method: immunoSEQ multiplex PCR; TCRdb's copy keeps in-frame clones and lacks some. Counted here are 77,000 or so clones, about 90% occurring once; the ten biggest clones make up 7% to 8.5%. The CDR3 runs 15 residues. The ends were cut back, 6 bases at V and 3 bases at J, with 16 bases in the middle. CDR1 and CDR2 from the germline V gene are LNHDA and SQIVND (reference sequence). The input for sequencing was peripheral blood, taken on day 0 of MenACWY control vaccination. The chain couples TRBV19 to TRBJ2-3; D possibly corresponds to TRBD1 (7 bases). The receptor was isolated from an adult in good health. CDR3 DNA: TGTGCCAGTAGGGCGGCAGGGGGGTTTACAGATACGCAGTATTTT. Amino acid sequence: CASRAAGGFTDTQYF.